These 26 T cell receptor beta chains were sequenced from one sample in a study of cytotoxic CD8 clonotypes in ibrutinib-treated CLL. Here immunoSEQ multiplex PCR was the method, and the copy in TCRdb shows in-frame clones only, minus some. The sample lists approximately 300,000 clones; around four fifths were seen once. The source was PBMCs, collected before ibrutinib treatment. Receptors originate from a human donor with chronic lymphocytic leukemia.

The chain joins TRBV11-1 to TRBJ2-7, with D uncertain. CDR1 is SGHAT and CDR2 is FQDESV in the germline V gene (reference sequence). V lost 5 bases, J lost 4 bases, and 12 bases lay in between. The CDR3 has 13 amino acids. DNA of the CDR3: TGTGCCAGCAGCCCACTCGAACTATACGAGCAGTACTTC. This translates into CASSPLELYEQYF.

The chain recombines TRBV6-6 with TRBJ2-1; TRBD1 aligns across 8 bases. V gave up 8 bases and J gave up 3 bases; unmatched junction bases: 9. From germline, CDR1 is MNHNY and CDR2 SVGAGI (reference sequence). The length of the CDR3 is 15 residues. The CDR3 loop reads CASSRTGNYYNEQFF. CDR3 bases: TGTGCCAGCTCTCGGACAGGGAATTACTACAATGAGCAGTTCTTC.

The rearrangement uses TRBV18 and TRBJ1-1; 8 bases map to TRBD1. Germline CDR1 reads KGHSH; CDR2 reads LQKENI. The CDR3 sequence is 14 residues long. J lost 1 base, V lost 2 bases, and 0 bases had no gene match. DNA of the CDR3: TGTGCCAGCTCACCAACAGGGGGGAACACTGAAGCTTTCTTT. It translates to CASSPTGGNTEAFF.

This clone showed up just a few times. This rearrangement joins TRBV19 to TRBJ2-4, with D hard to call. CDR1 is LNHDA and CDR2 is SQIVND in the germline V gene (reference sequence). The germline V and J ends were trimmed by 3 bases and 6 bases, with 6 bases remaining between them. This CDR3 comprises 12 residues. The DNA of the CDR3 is TGTGCCAGTAGTATCGGCAGAAACATTCAGTACTTC. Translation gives CASSIGRNIQYF.

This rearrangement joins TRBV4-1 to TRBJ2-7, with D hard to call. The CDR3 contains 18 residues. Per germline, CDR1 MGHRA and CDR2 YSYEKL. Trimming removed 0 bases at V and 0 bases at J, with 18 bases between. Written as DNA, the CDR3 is TGCGCCAGCAGCCAAGATTATGACACCCGCCTCCTCTCCTACGAGCAGTACTTC. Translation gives CASSQDYDTRLLSYEQYF.

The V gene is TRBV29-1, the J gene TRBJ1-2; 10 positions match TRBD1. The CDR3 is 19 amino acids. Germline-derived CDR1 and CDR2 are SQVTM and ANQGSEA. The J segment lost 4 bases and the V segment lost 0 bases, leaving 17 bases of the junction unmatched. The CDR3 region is CSVEDRPDRGRASGYGYTF. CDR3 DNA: TGCAGCGTTGAAGATCGACCAGACAGGGGGCGCGCTAGTGGCTATGGCTACACCTTC. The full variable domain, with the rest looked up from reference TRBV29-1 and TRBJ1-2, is SAVISQKPSRDICQRGTSLTIQCQVDSQVTMMFWYRQQPGQSLTLIATANQGSEATYESGFVIDKFPISRPNLTFSTLTVSNMSPEDSSIYLCSVEDRPDRGRASGYGYTFGSGTRLTVV.

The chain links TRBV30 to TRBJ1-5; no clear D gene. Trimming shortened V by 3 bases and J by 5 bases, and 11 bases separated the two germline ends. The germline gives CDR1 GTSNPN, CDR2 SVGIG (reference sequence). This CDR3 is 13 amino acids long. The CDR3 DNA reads TGTGCCTGGAGCGCGGACGGAGATCAGCCCCAGCATTTT. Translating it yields CAWSADGDQPQHF.

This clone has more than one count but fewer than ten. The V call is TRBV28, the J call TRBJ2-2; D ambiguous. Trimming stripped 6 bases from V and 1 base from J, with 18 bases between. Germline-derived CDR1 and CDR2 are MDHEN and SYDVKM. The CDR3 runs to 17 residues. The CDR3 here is CASSPIEFWGNTGELFF. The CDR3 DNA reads TGTGCCAGCAGCCCCATCGAGTTTTGGGGGAACACCGGGGAGCTGTTTTTT. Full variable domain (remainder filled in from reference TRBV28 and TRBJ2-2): DVKVTQSSRYLVKRTGEKVFLECVQDMDHENMFWYRQDPGLGLRLIYFSYDVKMKEKGDIPEGYSVSREKKERFSLILESASTNQTSMYLCASSPIEFWGNTGELFFGEGSRLTVL.

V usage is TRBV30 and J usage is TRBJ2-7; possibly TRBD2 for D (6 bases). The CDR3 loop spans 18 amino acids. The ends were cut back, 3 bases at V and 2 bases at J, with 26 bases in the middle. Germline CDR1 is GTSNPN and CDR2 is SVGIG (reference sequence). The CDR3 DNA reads TGTGCCTGGAGCCAAAGGATGGGATGGGGGGTCCCCGCCTACGAGCAGTACTTC. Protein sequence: CAWSQRMGWGVPAYEQYF.

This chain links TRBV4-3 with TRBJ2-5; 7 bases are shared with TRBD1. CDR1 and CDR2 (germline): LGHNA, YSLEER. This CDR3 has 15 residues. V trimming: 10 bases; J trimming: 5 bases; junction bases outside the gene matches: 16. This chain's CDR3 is CAIHIQGTRRETQYF. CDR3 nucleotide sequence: TGCGCCATACACATACAGGGGACCCGCCGGGAGACCCAGTACTTC.

The CDR3 region has the DNA TGTGCCAGCAGCTTAGGTAGTGTCTACGAGCAGTACTTC. Residues: CASSLGSVYEQYF. The rearrangement joins TRBV11-3 to TRBJ2-7; no reliable D call. CDR3 length: 13 residues. Trimming left V 1 base short and J 3 bases short, with 7 bases between. Germline CDR1 reads SGHNT; CDR2 reads YENEEA.

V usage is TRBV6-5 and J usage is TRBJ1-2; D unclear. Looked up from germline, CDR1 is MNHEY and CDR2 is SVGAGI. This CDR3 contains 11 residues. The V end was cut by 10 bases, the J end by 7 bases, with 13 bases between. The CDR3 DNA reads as TGTGCCACCTCCACCTATGGTGGCTACACCTTC. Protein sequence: CATSTYGGYTF.

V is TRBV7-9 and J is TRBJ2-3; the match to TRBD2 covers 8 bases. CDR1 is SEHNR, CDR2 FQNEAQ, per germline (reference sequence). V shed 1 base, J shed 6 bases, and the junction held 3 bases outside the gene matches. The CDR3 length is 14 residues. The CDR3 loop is CASSLVSGSDTQYF. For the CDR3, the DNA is TGTGCCAGCAGCTTAGTCAGCGGGAGTGATACGCAGTATTTT.

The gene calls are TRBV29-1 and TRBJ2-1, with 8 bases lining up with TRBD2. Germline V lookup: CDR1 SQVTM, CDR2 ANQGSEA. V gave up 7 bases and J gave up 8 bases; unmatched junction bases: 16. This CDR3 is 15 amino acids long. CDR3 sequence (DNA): TGCAGCGCTTCCGCGGGGGGTCTGGGTGGCCATGAGCAGTTCTTC. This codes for CSASAGGLGGHEQFF.

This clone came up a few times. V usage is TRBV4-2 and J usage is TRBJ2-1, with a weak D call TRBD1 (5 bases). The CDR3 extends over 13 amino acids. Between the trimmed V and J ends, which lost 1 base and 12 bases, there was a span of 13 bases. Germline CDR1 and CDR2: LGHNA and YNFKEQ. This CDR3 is CASSQGGLGRQFF. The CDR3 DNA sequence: TGTGCCAGCAGCCAAGGCGGCCTGGGGCGGCAGTTCTTC.

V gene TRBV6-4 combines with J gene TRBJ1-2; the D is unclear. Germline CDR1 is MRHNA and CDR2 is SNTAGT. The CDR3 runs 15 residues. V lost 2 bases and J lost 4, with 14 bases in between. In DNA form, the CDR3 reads TGTGCCAGCAGTGACCCAGGAGCCTCAATCTATGGCTACACCTTC. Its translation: CASSDPGASIYGYTF.

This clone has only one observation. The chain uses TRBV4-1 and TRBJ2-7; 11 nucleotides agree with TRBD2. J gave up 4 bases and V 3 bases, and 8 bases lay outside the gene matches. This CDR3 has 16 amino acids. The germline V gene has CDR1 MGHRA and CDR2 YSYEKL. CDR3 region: CASSQRTSGSFYEQYF. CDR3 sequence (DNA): TGCGCCAGCAGCCAGAGGACTAGCGGGTCTTTTTACGAGCAGTACTTC.

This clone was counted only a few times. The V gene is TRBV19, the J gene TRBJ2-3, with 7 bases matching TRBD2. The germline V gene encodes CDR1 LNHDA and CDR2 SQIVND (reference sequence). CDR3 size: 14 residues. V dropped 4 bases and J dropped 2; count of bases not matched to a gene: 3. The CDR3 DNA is TGTGCCAGTAGTACGGGACTACACACAGATACGCAGTATTTT. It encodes CASSTGLHTDTQYF.

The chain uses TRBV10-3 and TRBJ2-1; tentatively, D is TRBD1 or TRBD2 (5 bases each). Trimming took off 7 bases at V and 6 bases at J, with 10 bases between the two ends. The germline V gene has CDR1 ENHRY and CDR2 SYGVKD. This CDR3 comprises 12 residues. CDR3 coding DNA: TGTGCCATCAATGGGGGAGTCAATGAGCAGTTCTTC. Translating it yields CAINGGVNEQFF.

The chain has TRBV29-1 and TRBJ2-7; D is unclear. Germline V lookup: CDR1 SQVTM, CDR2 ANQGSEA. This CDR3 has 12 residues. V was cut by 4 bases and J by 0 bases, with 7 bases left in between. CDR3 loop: CSVGPNSYEQYF. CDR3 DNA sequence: TGCAGCGTTGGGCCGAACTCCTACGAGCAGTACTTC.

CDR3 sequence: CASSSDRVGNTIYF. The DNA of the CDR3 is TGTGCCAGCAGTTCGGACAGGGTAGGAAACACCATATATTTT. The chain recombines TRBV7-9 with TRBJ1-3; the match to TRBD1 covers 8 bases. CDR1 is SEHNR, CDR2 FQNEAQ, per germline (reference sequence). This CDR3 is 14 amino acids long. V lost 6 bases to trimming and J lost 4 bases; unmatched junction nucleotides: 5.

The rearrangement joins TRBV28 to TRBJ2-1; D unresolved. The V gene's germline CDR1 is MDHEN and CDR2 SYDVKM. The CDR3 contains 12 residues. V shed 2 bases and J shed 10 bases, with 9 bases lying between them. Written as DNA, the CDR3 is TGTGCCAGCAGTTTAGCTATTCACGAGCAGTTCTTC. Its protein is CASSLAIHEQFF.

CDR3 protein: CASSQESRAIYEQYF. In nucleotides, the CDR3 is TGCGCCAGCAGCCAAGAAAGCAGGGCAATCTACGAGCAGTACTTC. This sequence joins TRBV4-3 and TRBJ2-7; possibly TRBD1 for D (5 bases). In germline, CDR1 is LGHNA, CDR2 YSLEER. Trimming cost V 0 bases and J 3 bases, with 12 bases left between them. There are 15 residues in the CDR3.

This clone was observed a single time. Here the CDR3 DNA reads TGTGCCAGCAGCCGGGGTAAAGGGAACTATGGCTACACCTTC. Its protein is CASSRGKGNYGYTF. The rearrangement joins TRBV5-4 to TRBJ1-2; no definite D call. CDR1 is SGHNT and CDR2 is YYREEE in the germline V gene (reference sequence). Trimming left V 4 bases short and J 2 bases short, with 12 bases between. CDR3 length equals 14 residues.

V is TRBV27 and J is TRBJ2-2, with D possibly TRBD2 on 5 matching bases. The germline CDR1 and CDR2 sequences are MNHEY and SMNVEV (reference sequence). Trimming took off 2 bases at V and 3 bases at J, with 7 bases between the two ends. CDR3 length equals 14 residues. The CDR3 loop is CASSLREYTGELFF. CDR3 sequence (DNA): TGTGCCAGCAGTTTAAGGGAGTACACCGGGGAGCTGTTTTTT.

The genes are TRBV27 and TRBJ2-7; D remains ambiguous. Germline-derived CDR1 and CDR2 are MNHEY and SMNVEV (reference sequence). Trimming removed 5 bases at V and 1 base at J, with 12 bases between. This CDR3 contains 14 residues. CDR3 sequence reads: CASSESVSSYEQYF. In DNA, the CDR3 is TGTGCCAGCAGTGAAAGTGTTAGTTCCTACGAGCAGTACTTC.